The 28 T cell receptor beta chains listed next were all sequenced from one sample in a study of beta chain features in type 1 diabetes. The entirety of the isolated RNA underwent reverse transcription, so expressed TCRB transcripts were sequenced. The repertoire was sequenced with immunoSEQ multiplex PCR; TCRdb's copy has only in-frame clones and lacks some. The sample carries nearly 250,000 clones, 11% to 15% recorded once. Sequenced: naive CD4+ T cells from blood. These receptors originate from a woman aged 40 to 50 in good health.

This clone was observed a handful of times. As DNA, the CDR3 is TGTGCCAGCACCAGACAGGGGGCCGATGGCTACACCTTC. Its protein is CASTRQGADGYTF. The rearrangement joins TRBV7-9 to TRBJ1-2; TRBD1 agrees at 10 bases. Looked up from germline, CDR1 is SEHNR and CDR2 is FQNEAQ (reference sequence). The CDR3 is made up of 13 amino acids. Trimming at V came to 7 bases and at J to 6 bases, leaving 5 bases not matched to a gene.

The V gene is TRBV15, the J gene TRBJ2-2; possibly TRBD1 for D (6 bases). V was trimmed by 3 bases and J by 1 base, leaving 6 bases between them. The germline gives CDR1 LNHNV, CDR2 YYDKDF (reference sequence). CDR3 length equals 14 residues. In nucleotides, the CDR3 is TGTGCCACCAGCAGGGGACAGAACACCGGGGAGCTGTTTTTT. Translated: CATSRGQNTGELFF.

The V and J genes are TRBV14 and TRBJ2-2; no reliable D call. The CDR3 loop spans 13 amino acids. Germline lookup yields CDR1 SGHDN and CDR2 FVKESK. Between the trimmed V and J ends, which lost 3 bases and 7 bases, there was a span of 9 bases. The CDR3 sequence is CASSQRRGGELFF. The CDR3 DNA reads TGTGCCAGCAGCCAGCGCCGAGGCGGGGAGCTGTTTTTT.

The chain couples TRBV9 to TRBJ2-3; 12 nucleotides match TRBD2. Trimming removed 3 bases from V and 5 bases from J; junction bases left unmatched: 7. The CDR3 runs 16 residues. Germline assignment: CDR1 SGDLS and CDR2 YYNGEE. CDR3 region: CASSARLAGDQDTQYF. CDR3 DNA: TGTGCCAGCAGCGCAAGACTAGCGGGGGATCAAGATACGCAGTATTTT.

This clone has only a few counts. This chain joins TRBV7-8 and TRBJ2-1; D call uncertain. V dropped 6 bases and J dropped 5 bases, with 11 bases sitting between them. This CDR3 contains 13 residues. Germline V gene lookup returns CDR1 SGHVS and CDR2 FQNEAQ. The CDR3 spells CASSSFTNNEQFF. DNA of the CDR3: TGTGCCAGCAGTTCATTTACTAACAATGAGCAGTTCTTC.

The CDR3, as DNA: TGTGCCAGCAGCAAGACGGGCGCGACGCGGGACATTCAGTACTTC. Translating gives CASSKTGATRDIQYF. The genes are TRBV4-2 and TRBJ2-4, with D maybe TRBD2 (5 bases). CDR1 and CDR2 from the germline V gene are LGHNA and YNFKEQ. V shed 5 bases and J shed 8 bases, with 19 bases lying between them. The length of the CDR3 is 15 residues.

The chain combines TRBV11-2 with TRBJ1-5; no definite D call. Trimming left V 0 bases short and J 5 bases short, with 23 bases between. CDR1 is SGHAT and CDR2 is FQNNGV in the germline V gene. This CDR3 contains 19 residues. The CDR3 protein is CASSLDPAGGRGRDQPQHF. The DNA for the CDR3 is TGTGCCAGCAGCTTAGACCCCGCGGGAGGTCGGGGAAGGGATCAGCCCCAGCATTTT.

This clone was picked up a small number of times. CDR3 nucleotide sequence: TGTGCCAGCAGCTACGAGCCGAGACAGGGTTCACCCCTCCACTTT. Its translation is CASSYEPRQGSPLHF. The chain couples TRBV6-5 to TRBJ1-6; 7 bases agree with TRBD1. The CDR3 extends over 15 amino acids. V lost 6 bases, J lost 9 bases, and 11 bases stayed unmatched. Per germline, CDR1 MNHEY and CDR2 SVGAGI.

This chain links TRBV29-1 with TRBJ2-2, with D possibly matching TRBD2 (6 bases). The V gene lost 5 bases and the J gene lost 0 bases, with 13 bases spanning the gap. The CDR3 spans 15 residues. Germline V lookup: CDR1 SQVTM, CDR2 ANQGSEA. The CDR3 sequence: CSVSRPGANTGELFF. CDR3 nucleotide sequence: TGCAGCGTTTCCCGACCGGGGGCGAACACCGGGGAGCTGTTTTTT.

The V call is TRBV2, the J call TRBJ2-3; a weak D match, TRBD2 (6 bases). The CDR3 has 16 amino acids. CDR1 is SNHLY, CDR2 FYNNEI, per germline. Trimming removed 3 bases from V and 4 bases from J, with 17 bases in between. CDR3 protein: CASSETGSASADTQYF. CDR3 in DNA: TGTGCCAGCAGTGAGACGGGGTCGGCTAGCGCAGATACGCAGTATTTT.

This clone came up a few times. The CDR3 loop reads CASLQPNSNQPQHF. CDR3 coding DNA: TGTGCCAGCTTACAGCCTAATAGCAATCAGCCCCAGCATTTT. The rearrangement uses TRBV19 and TRBJ1-5; no reliable D call. Trimming stripped 9 bases from V and 0 bases from J, with 12 bases between. The germline CDR1 and CDR2 sequences are LNHDA and SQIVND (reference sequence). This CDR3 contains 14 residues. Using reference TRBV19 and TRBJ1-5 for the parts outside the CDR3, the full variable domain is DGGITQSPKYLFRKEGQNVTLSCEQNLNHDAMYWYRQDPGQGLRLIYYSQIVNDFQKGDIAEGYSVSREKKESFPLTVTSAQKNPTAFYLCASLQPNSNQPQHFGDGTRLSIL.

This clone was seen a handful of times. This sequence joins TRBV29-1 and TRBJ1-1; no clear D gene. V was cut by 4 bases and J by 1 base, with 10 bases left in between. Germline CDR1 reads SQVTM; CDR2 reads ANQGSEA. There are 13 residues in the CDR3. The CDR3 loop is CSVAPEGNTEAFF. CDR3 in DNA: TGCAGCGTTGCCCCCGAGGGGAACACTGAAGCTTTCTTT.

The V and J genes are TRBV5-4 and TRBJ2-5, with TRBD2 as a possible D gene (5 bases). CDR3 length: 13 residues. CDR1 and CDR2 (germline): SGHNT, YYREEE (reference sequence). V gave up 4 bases and J gave up 2 bases, with 9 bases separating them. The CDR3 bases are TGTGCCAGCAGCCTTTCGGGACAAGAGACCCAGTACTTC. Protein product: CASSLSGQETQYF.

The chain combines TRBV10-3 with TRBJ2-3, with a tentative D call TRBD1 (5 bases). V dropped 8 bases and J dropped 5 bases, with 14 bases sitting between them. This CDR3 is built from 13 residues. Germline-derived CDR1 and CDR2 are ENHRY and SYGVKD. DNA of the CDR3: TGTGCCATCCGGGTCATCCAGGGAGATACGCAGTATTTT. Protein product: CAIRVIQGDTQYF.

This clone has just a few counts. This chain links TRBV6-5 with TRBJ2-5, with D unclear. Germline V gives CDR1 MNHEY, CDR2 SVGAGI. The CDR3 has 14 residues. V shed 2 bases and J shed 0 bases, with 7 bases lying between them. CDR3 in DNA: TGTGCCAGCAGTTACGGGCAGAACCAAGAGACCCAGTACTTC. It codes for CASSYGQNQETQYF.

This clone was detected only a few times. The genes are TRBV6-4 and TRBJ2-3; D remains unclear. Germline CDR1 and CDR2: MRHNA and SNTAGT. The CDR3 has 13 amino acids. The germline V and J ends were trimmed by 0 bases and 9 bases, with 10 bases remaining between them. The CDR3 DNA reads TGTGCCAGCAGTGACTCGCCGGTGTCCACGCAGTATTTT. Its protein is CASSDSPVSTQYF.

The table lists this clone with a few counts. The chain links TRBV5-1 to TRBJ1-4; TRBD1 matches at 7 bases. There are 15 residues in the CDR3. Germline loops: CDR1 SGHRS, CDR2 YFSETQ. V lost 3 bases and J lost 5; bases outside the gene matches: 7. The CDR3 reads CASSSAQTGNEKLFF. The DNA for the CDR3 is TGCGCCAGCAGCTCCGCCCAGACAGGGAATGAAAAACTGTTTTTT.

The genes are TRBV9 and TRBJ2-3, with 8 bases fitting TRBD1. This CDR3 contains 16 residues. Trimming removed 4 bases from V and 4 bases from J; junction bases left unmatched: 11. Germline CDR1 reads SGDLS; CDR2 reads YYNGEE. The CDR3 loop is CASSPPDREIADTQYF. The CDR3 bases are TGTGCCAGCAGCCCACCGGACAGGGAGATCGCAGATACGCAGTATTTT.

This clone appeared a few times. V usage is TRBV12-5 and J usage is TRBJ2-2; D gene ambiguous. Germline-derived CDR1 and CDR2 are LGHNT and FRNRAP. The V gene lost 0 bases and the J gene lost 2 bases, with 7 bases spanning the gap. The CDR3 length is 15 residues. The CDR3, as DNA: TGTGCTAGTGGTTTGGTTCACTTAAACACCGGGGAGCTGTTTTTT. Residues: CASGLVHLNTGELFF.

The V call is TRBV15, the J call TRBJ1-4; D is unclear. The germline gives CDR1 LNHNV, CDR2 YYDKDF (reference sequence). Trimming stripped 3 bases from V and 7 bases from J, with 15 bases between. This CDR3 is built from 15 residues. The CDR3 region is CATSRDFPGGEKLFF. In nucleotides, the CDR3 is TGTGCCACCAGCAGGGATTTCCCCGGAGGTGAAAAACTGTTTTTT.

This clone occurred a few times. This rearrangement joins TRBV4-1 to TRBJ1-3; D gene unclear. The CDR3 is 13 residues long. CDR1 is MGHRA, CDR2 YSYEKL, per germline. V dropped 1 base and J dropped 7 bases, with 8 bases sitting between them. Here the CDR3 reads CASSQGTLNTIYF. The CDR3, as DNA: TGCGCCAGCAGCCAAGGTACTCTGAACACCATATATTTT.

This clone was seen once. The rearrangement links TRBV5-4 to TRBJ2-3, with 13 bases matching TRBD2. The germline V gene has CDR1 SGHNT and CDR2 YYREEE (reference sequence). V lost 5 bases, J lost 1 base, and 7 bases stayed unmatched. The CDR3 totals 17 residues. CDR3 bases: TGTGCCAGCAGGCCCGGACTAGCGGGGGCAGGCACAGATACGCAGTATTTT. This codes for CASRPGLAGAGTDTQYF.

The CDR3 reads CASSTGERAFDEQYF. CDR3 DNA sequence: TGTGCCAGCAGCACGGGAGAACGGGCATTCGACGAGCAGTACTTC. V gene TRBV5-8 combines with J gene TRBJ2-7; D is perhaps TRBD2 (6 bases). The length of the CDR3 is 15 residues. CDR1 and CDR2 (germline): SGHTS, YDEGEE. V gave up 4 bases and J gave up 5 bases, with 19 bases separating them.

This clone was picked up a small number of times. This rearrangement joins TRBV6-1 to TRBJ2-5; 8 bases line up with TRBD2. The trim removed 6 bases at V and 7 bases at J, leaving 10 bases unmatched. CDR3 length: 14 amino acids. Germline lookup yields CDR1 MNHNS and CDR2 SASEGT. The CDR3 DNA sequence: TGTGCCAGCAGCCCCGGGACTAGGGACGGGACCCAGTACTTC. Protein sequence: CASSPGTRDGTQYF.

V is TRBV6-1 and J is TRBJ2-7; D may be TRBD1 (6 bases). Looked up from germline, CDR1 is MNHNS and CDR2 is SASEGT. CDR3 size: 13 residues. V gave up 10 bases and J gave up 0 bases, with 13 bases separating them. The CDR3 loop reads CATARGVSYEQYF. DNA of the CDR3: TGTGCCACGGCCAGGGGTGTCTCCTACGAGCAGTACTTC.

There are a few counts of this clone. The chain has TRBV11-2 and TRBJ2-1, with 10 nucleotides matching TRBD2. Germline CDR1 is SGHAT and CDR2 is FQNNGV. Trimming at V came to 5 bases and at J to 9 bases, leaving 13 bases not matched to a gene. The CDR3 length is 16 residues. CDR3 in amino acids: CASSPQGAGGSGEQFF. The CDR3 nucleotides read TGTGCCAGCAGCCCCCAGGGAGCGGGGGGGAGTGGTGAGCAGTTCTTC.

The chain employs TRBV6-6 and TRBJ2-3; a weak D match, TRBD2 (5 bases). Trimming pared 0 bases from V and 6 bases from J, leaving 13 bases between. The CDR3 has 15 residues. In germline, CDR1 is MNHNY, CDR2 SVGAGI (reference sequence). The CDR3 here is CASSYSRARPDTQYF. CDR3 nucleotide sequence: TGTGCCAGCAGTTACTCGAGGGCCCGCCCGGATACGCAGTATTTT.

Turning to this clone: The junction does not match germline at one end; this may be a read error. This chain links TRBV6-1 with TRBJ2-5; 7 bases match TRBD1. The CDR3 covers 15 residues. Germline CDR1 is MNHNS and CDR2 is SASEGT. CDR3 bases: TGTGCCATCAGTGAGTCGGACAGGTCCCCGGAGACCCAGTACTTC. It translates to CAISESDRSPETQYF.